Sequencing of this T cell receptor (beta chain) was carried out in a study of blood T cell repertoires in COVID-19. Overall study: Sources were T cells, B-cell-depleted T cells, or PBMCs; the material itself was cDNA or gDNA.

The repertoire was sequenced with immunoSEQ multiplex PCR; TCRdb's copy has only in-frame clones and lacks some. The profile shows about 250,000 clones, roughly 91% of them singletons. This clone is a singleton in its sample. Germline values: CDR1 SGHDN, CDR2 FVKESK. V was trimmed by 1 base and J by 2 bases, leaving 17 bases between them. This CDR3 contains 17 residues. The sequencing sample was made of peripheral blood. The chain joins TRBV14 to TRBJ1-2; a weak D match, TRBD1 (5 bases). This receptor was identified in a woman between 40 and 55 years old who had recovered from COVID-19. The CDR3 region has the DNA TGTGCCAGCAGCCAAGGGGGGTTCGCGGGGCGAAACTATGGCTACACCTTC. It codes for CASSQGGFAGRNYGYTF.